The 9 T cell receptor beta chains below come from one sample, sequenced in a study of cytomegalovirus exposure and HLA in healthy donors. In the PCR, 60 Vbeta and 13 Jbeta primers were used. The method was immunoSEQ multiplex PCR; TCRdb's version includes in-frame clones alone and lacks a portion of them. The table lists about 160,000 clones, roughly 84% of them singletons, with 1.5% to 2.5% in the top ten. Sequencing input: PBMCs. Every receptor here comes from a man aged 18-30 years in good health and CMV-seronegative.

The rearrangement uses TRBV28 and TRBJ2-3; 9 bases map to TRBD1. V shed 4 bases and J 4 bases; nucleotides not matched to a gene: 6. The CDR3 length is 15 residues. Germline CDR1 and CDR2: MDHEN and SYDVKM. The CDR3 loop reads CASSYRGRYPDTQYF. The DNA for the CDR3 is TGTGCCAGCAGTTACAGGGGGCGATACCCAGATACGCAGTATTTT.

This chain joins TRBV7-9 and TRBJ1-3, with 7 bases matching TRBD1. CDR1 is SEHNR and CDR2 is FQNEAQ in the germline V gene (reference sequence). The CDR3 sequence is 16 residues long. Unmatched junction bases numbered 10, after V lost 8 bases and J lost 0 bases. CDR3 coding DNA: TGTGCCAGCTCAATAGGACAGGCGCTCTCTGGAAACACCATATATTTT. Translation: CASSIGQALSGNTIYF.

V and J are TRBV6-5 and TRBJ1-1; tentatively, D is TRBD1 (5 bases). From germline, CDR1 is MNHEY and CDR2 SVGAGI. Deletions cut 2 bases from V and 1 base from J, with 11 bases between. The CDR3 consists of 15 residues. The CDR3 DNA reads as TGTGCCAGCAGTTACGGGGCGACAGAGAACACTGAAGCTTTCTTT. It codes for CASSYGATENTEAFF.

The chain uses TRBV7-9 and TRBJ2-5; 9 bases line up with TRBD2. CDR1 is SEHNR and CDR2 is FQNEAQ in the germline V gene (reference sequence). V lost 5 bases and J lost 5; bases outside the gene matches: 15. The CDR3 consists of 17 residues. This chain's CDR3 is CASSLGRSVAGVETQYF. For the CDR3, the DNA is TGTGCCAGCAGCCTAGGGCGGTCGGTAGCGGGAGTTGAGACCCAGTACTTC.

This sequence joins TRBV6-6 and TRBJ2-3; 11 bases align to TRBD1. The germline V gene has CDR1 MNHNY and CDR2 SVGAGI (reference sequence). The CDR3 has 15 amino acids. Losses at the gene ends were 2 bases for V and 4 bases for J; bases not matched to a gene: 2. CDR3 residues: CASSYTDRGPDTQYF. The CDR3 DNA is TGTGCCAGCAGTTACACGGACAGGGGGCCAGATACGCAGTATTTT.

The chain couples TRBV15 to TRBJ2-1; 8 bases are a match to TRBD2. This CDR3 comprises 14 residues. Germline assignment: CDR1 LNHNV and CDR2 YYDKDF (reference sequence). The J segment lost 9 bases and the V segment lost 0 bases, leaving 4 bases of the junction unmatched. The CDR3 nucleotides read TGTGCCACCAGCAGAGAGACTAGCGCGGGTGAGCAGTTCTTC. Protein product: CATSRETSAGEQFF.

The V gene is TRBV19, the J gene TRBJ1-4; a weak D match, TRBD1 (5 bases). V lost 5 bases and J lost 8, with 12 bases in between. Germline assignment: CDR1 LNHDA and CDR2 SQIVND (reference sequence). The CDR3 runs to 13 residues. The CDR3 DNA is TGTGCCAGTAGTGGAGGGGTTGACGAAAAACTGTTTTTT. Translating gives CASSGGVDEKLFF.

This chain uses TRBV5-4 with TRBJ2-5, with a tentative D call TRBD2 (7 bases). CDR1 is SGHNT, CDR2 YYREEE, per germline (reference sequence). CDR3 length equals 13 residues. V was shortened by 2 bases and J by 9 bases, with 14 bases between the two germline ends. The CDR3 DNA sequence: TGTGCCAGCAGCTTAACTAGCGAGGGGGCCCAGTACTTC. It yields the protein CASSLTSEGAQYF.

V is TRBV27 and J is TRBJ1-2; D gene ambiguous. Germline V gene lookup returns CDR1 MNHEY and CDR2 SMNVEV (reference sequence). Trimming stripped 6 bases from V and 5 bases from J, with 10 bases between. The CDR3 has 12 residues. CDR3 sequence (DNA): TGTGCCAGCAGAGACTCTGGTTATGGCTACACCTTC. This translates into CASRDSGYGYTF.